This T cell receptor (beta chain) came from a study of blood T cells in healthy people across ages. Study findings and constraints: PBMCs went unsorted, and a conclusive naive versus antigen-experienced comparison was therefore prevented. A roughly linear fall in TCR beta diversity per million T cells was seen with increasing age.

On this clonotype: Its matching antigen is unknown. At one boundary the junction diverges from the germline segment, which might be a read error.

Isolated PBMCs totaled at least 6 million in each sample. For the second PCR, which ran for about 6 to 11 cycles, a sample-barcoded 5' primer and a J-beta primer mix were used. Using its own MiXCR run on the 5' RACE reads, TCRdb lists one record per CDR3 protein. The data hold approximately 1.5 million distinct CDR3 sequences, with around 35% observed a single time. The source is a woman aged 25 to 39 in good health. The sample comprised blood.

Written as DNA, the CDR3 is TGTGCCGGCAGCTTAATGGGCAGGAACAGGCAGCCCCAGCATTTT. As protein: CAGSLMGRNRQPQHF. The genes are TRBV28 and TRBJ1-5; D possibly corresponds to TRBD1 (5 bases). The germline V gene has CDR1 MDHEN and CDR2 SYDVKM. This CDR3 has 15 residues.